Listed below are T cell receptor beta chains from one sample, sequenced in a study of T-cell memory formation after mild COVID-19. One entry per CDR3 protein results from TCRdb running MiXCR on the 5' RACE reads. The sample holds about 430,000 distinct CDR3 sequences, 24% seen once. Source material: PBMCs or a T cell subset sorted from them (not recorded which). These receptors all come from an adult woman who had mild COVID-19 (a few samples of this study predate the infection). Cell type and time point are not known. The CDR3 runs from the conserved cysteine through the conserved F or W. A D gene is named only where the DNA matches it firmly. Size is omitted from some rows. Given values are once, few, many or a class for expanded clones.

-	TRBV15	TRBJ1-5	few	TGTGCCACCGCCGGAGTAAATCAGGTCAATCAGCCCCAGCATTTT	CATAGVNQVNQPQHF
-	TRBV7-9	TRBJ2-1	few	TGTGCCAGCAGTCACGTGGCCGGGAATTCGAATGAGCAGTTCTTC	CASSHVAGNSNEQFF
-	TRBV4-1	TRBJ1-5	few	TGCGCCAGCAGCCAAGCCACCGGGACACAATATGCCCAGCATTTT	CASSQATGTQYAQHF
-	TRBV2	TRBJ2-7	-	TGTGCCAGCAGTCCCTACAGGGAAAGGCAGTACTTC	CASSPYRERQYF
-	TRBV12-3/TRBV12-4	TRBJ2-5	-	TGTGCCAGCAGAGACAGCCTCCAAGAGACCCAGTACTTC	CASRDSLQETQYF
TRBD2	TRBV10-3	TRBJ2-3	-	TGTGCCATCAGTGAACCCGGACTAGCGGGAGTAGGCACAGATACGCAGTATTTT	CAISEPGLAGVGTDTQYF
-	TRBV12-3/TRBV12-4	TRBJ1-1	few	TGTGCCAGCAGTGGCAGGGTCTCGAGGAACACTGAAGCTTTCTTT	CASSGRVSRNTEAFF
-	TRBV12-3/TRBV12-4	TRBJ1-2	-	TGTGCCAGCAGTTTTTTGGCGGGCAACTATGGCTACACCTTC	CASSFLAGNYGYTF
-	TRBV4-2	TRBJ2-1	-	TGTGCCAGCAGCCATATACGGGAGATGTTAGATGAGCAGTTCTTC	CASSHIREMLDEQFF
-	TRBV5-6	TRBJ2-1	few	TGTGCCAGCAGCTTACTAGTGACCGACAATGAGCAGTTCTTC	CASSLLVTDNEQFF
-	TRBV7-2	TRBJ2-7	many	TGTGCCAGCAGCTTGGGTGTACTAGCTGGGGACGAGCAGTACTTC	CASSLGVLAGDEQYF
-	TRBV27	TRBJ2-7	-	TGTGCCACCGCTCCCTCATCGAGTCAAAGCTCCTACGAGCAGTACTTC	CATAPSSSQSSYEQYF
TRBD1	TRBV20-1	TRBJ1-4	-	TGCAGTGCTCGAGTCCCGGGACAGGGCCAAAATGAAAAACTGTTTTTT	CSARVPGQGQNEKLFF
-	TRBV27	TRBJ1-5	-	TGTGCCAGCAAAAAATTGACCGGGCTAACAAATCAGCCCCAGCATTTT	CASKKLTGLTNQPQHF
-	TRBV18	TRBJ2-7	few	TGTGCCAGCTCACCAAGAACCGGACACTACGAGCAGTACTTC	CASSPRTGHYEQYF
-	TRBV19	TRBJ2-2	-	TGTGCCAGTAGGTTCAAACAGCGGACCGGGGAGCTGTTTTTT	CASRFKQRTGELFF
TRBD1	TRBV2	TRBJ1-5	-	TGTGCCAGCAAGGACAGGGGAGACCTTAGCAATCAGCCCCAGCATTTT	CASKDRGDLSNQPQHF
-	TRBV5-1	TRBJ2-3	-	TGCGCCAGCGGCCCCCCTGGGGGAGATACGCAGTATTTT	CASGPPGGDTQYF
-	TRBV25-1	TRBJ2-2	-	TGTGCCAGCAGGGAGACGCTTCGGGTCACCGGGGAGCTGTTTTTT	CASRETLRVTGELFF
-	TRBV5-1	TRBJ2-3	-	TGCGCCAGCAGTACTAGCTGGGGCCCCCCTGATACGCAGTATTTT	CASSTSWGPPDTQYF
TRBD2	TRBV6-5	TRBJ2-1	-	TGTTCCAGCAGTTACTCGAGTAGGGGAGGGGATGAGCAGTTCTTC	CSSSYSSRGGDEQFF
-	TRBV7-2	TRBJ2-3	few	TGTGCCAGCAGCCATGTGGGCACAGATACGCAGTATTTT	CASSHVGTDTQYF
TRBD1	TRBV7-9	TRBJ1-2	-	TGTGCCAGCAACACAGGGGGCGAAATTAGGGGTGGCTACACCTTC	CASNTGGEIRGGYTF
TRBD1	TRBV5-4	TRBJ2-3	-	TGTGCCAGCAGCTTGGGACAGGGGGCTCAACCACTAGCCACAGATACGCAGTATTTT	CASSLGQGAQPLATDTQYF
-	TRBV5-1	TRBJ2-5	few	TGCGCCAGCAGCTTGGATACTAGGCAAGAGACCCAGTACTTC	CASSLDTRQETQYF
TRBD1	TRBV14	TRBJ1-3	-	TGTGCCAGCAGCCTTCCGACAGGGGGGACTGGAAACACCATATATTTT	CASSLPTGGTGNTIYF
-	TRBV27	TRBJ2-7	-	TGTGCCAGCAGTTTTATTACGGGAGAGCAGTACTTC	CASSFITGEQYF
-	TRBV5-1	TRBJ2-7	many	TGCGCCAGCAGAAGCGGCTCCTACGAGCAGTACTTC	CASRSGSYEQYF
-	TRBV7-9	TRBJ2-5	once	TGTGCCAGCAGCTTAGATTCTTCGGGGGTCGAGACCCAGTACTTC	CASSLDSSGVETQYF
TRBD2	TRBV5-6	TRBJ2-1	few	TGTGCCAGCAGCCGAGGAAGCGGGAGCTACAATGAGCAGTTCTTC	CASSRGSGSYNEQFF
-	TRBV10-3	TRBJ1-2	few	TGTGCCATCCAGGAATCAGGAGACTATGGCTACACCTTC	CAIQESGDYGYTF
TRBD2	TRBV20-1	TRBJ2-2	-	TGCAGTGCTTATAGCGGGGTGAGGGTCGGGGAGCTGTTTTTT	CSAYSGVRVGELFF
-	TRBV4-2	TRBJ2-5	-	TGTGCCAGCAGCCAAGAGGGGGCCCAAGAGACCCAGTACTTC	CASSQEGAQETQYF
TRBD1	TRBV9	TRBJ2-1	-	TGTGCCAGCAGCGTAGGGGACAGATACAATGAGCAGTTCTTC	CASSVGDRYNEQFF
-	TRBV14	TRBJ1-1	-	TGTGCCAGCAGCCAAAGGTGGGAGAACACTGAAGCTTTCTTT	CASSQRWENTEAFF
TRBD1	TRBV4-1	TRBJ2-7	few	TGCGCCAGCAGCTACGAGACAGGGTTCTCCTACGAGCAGTACTTC	CASSYETGFSYEQYF
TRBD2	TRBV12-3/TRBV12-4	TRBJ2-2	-	TGTGCCAGCAGTTTCGCGGGGGGGACGGCCGGGGAGCTGTTTTTT	CASSFAGGTAGELFF
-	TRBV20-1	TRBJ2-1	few	TGCAGTGCTGTCCTCGGGAGCTACAATGAGCAGTTCTTC	CSAVLGSYNEQFF
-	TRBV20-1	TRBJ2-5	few	TGCAGTGCTAGGGACAGCCGAGTGTTGGAGACCCAGTACTTC	CSARDSRVLETQYF
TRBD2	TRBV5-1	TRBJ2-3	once	TGCGCCAGCAGCTTTCAGGTAGCGGGGGATACGCAGTATTTT	CASSFQVAGDTQYF
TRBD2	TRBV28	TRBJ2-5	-	TGTGCCAGCAGTTTGCGGGCGGGAGCGCCTCTACAAGAGACCCAGTACTTC	CASSLRAGAPLQETQYF
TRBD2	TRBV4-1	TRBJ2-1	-	TGCGCCAGCAGCCAAGTGTTTCGGACTAGGAGGGGCAATGAGCAGTTCTTC	CASSQVFRTRRGNEQFF
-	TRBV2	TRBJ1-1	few	TGTGCCAGCAGTGAAACCGGAGTAGGGTACACTGAAGCTTTCTTT	CASSETGVGYTEAFF
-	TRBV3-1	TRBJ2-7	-	TGTGCCAGCAGCCAAGGGGAGTTGTTCGAGCAGTACTTC	CASSQGELFEQYF
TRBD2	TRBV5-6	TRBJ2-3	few	TGTGCCAGCAGCCGCAGACTAGCGGGAGGAGGAGATACGCAGTATTTT	CASSRRLAGGGDTQYF
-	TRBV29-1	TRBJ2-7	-	TGCAGCGTTGAAGCGAGCGAGGCCTACGAGCAGTACTTC	CSVEASEAYEQYF